This TCR beta chain was identified during a study of cytomegalovirus exposure and HLA in healthy donors. Study at large: One earlier analysis, a look at 150 million to 200 million T cells, found roughly 120 million unique TCR beta sequences.

PCR employed 60 Vbeta and 13 Jbeta primers. The table came from immunoSEQ multiplex PCR; TCRdb's copy has only in-frame clones and leaves some out. The table records about 140,000 clones, just under 85% of them present only once. Notes on this clone: Its specificity is unknown.

Overall study results and limits: In a later analysis, several top co-occurrence clusters appeared linked to parvovirus B19, influenza, CMV and Epstein-Barr virus. Most observed TCR sequences were rare, whereas some public TCRs were detected in many donors. Looking again later, the authors saw that most CMV-associated TCR beta chains seemed HLA-restricted.

The TCR comes from a woman aged 40 to 50 in good health and CMV-seronegative. Sequenced input: PBMCs.

The CDR3 bases are TGCAGCGTTGGTAAGAGACTAGCGGGCAATGAGCAGTTCTTC. Amino acid sequence: CSVGKRLAGNEQFF. The rearrangement links TRBV29-1 to TRBJ2-1, with 10 bases lining up with TRBD2. Germline CDR1 reads SQVTM; CDR2 reads ANQGSEA. The CDR3 covers 14 residues. V lost 4 bases to trimming and J lost 6 bases; unmatched junction nucleotides: 6.